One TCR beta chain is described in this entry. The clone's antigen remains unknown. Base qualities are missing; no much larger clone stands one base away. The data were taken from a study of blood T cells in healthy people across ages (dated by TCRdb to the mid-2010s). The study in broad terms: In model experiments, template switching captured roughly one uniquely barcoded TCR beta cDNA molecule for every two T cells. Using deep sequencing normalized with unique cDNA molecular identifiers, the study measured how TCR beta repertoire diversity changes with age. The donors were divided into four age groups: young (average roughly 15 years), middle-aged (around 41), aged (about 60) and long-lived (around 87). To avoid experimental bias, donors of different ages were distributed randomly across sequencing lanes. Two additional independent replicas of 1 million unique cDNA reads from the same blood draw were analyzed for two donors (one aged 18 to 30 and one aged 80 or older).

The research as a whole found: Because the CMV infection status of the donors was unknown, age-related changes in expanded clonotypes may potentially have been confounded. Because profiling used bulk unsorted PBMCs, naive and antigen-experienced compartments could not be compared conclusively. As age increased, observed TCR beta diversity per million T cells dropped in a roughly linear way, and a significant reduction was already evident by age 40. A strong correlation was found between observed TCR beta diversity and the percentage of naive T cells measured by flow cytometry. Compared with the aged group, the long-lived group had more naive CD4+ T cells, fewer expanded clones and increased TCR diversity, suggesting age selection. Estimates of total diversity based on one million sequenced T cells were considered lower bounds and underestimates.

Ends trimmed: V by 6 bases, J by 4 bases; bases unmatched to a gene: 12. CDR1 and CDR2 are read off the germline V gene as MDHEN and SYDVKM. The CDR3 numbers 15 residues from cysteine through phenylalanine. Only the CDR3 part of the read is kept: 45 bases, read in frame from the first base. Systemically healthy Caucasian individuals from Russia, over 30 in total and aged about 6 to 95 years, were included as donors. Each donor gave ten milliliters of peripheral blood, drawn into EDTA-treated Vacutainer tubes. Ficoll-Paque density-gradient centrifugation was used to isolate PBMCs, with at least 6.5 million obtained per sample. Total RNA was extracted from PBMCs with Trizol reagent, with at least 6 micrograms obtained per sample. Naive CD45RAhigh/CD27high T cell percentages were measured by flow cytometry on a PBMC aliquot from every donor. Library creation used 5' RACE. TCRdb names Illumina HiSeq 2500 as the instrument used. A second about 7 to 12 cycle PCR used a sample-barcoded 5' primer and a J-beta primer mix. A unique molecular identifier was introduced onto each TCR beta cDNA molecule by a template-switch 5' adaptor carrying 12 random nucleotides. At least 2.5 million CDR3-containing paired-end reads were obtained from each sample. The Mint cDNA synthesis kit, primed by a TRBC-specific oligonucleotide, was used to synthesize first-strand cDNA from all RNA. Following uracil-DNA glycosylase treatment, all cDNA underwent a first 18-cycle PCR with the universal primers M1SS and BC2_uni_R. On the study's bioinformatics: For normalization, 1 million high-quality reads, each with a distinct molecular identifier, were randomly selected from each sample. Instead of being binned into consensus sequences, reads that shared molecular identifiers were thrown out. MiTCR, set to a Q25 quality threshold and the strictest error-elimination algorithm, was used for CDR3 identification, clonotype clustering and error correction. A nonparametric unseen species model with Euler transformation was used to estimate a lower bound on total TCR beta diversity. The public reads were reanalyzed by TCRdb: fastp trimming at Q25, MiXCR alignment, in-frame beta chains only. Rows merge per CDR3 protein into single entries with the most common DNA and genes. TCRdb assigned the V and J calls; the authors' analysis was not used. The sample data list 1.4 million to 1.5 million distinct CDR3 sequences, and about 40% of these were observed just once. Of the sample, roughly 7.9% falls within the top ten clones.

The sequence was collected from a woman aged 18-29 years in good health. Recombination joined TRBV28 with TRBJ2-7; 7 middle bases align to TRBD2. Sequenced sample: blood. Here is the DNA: TGTGCCAGCAGGATCGGCCCTAGCGGCAGGTACGAGCAGTACTTC. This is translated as CASRIGPSGRYEQYF.